Shown below are 10 T cell receptor beta chains from a single sample sequenced in a study of CD8+ T cells in alopecia areata. Documented treatment: oral pan-JAK inhibitor, 5-10 mg twice daily. Extracted RNA was reverse transcribed into cDNA, the sequencing template. Sequencing used immunoSEQ multiplex PCR; TCRdb keeps in-frame clones, though not all of them. The sample shows over 150,000 clones, about 55% of them seen only once. Specimen: CD8+ T cells sorted from blood, collected at week 24, from a patient treated with tofacitinib. All receptors come from a human donor with alopecia areata.

The chain carries TRBV14 and TRBJ2-1; 9 bases are a match to TRBD1. This CDR3 has 15 residues. The germline CDR1 and CDR2 sequences are SGHDN and FVKESK. The junction had 8 bases not matched to a gene; V was cut back by 5 bases and J by 6 bases. The CDR3: CASSITGGPRNEQFF. The CDR3 DNA follows: TGTGCCAGCAGCATTACAGGGGGCCCTCGCAATGAGCAGTTCTTC.

The chain is built from TRBV7-9 and TRBJ1-1; the D is unclear. Per the germline V gene, CDR1 is SEHNR and CDR2 is FQNEAQ (reference sequence). The CDR3 has 17 residues. V was trimmed by 5 bases and J by 1 base, leaving 20 bases between them. The CDR3 nucleotides read TGTGCCAGCAGCCCACCTCACCTCAGGTCGGGGAACACTGAAGCTTTCTTT. Protein sequence: CASSPPHLRSGNTEAFF.

A few counts support this clone. The V gene is TRBV5-6, the J gene TRBJ2-4; TRBD1 agrees at 7 bases. The germline CDR1 and CDR2 sequences are SGHDT and YYEEEE. V was clipped by 0 bases and J by 9 bases; unmatched bases: 6. The CDR3 consists of 14 residues. The CDR3 sequence: CASSLAWDRRIQYF. The CDR3 DNA reads TGTGCCAGCAGCTTGGCCTGGGACAGACGCATTCAGTACTTC. The entire variable domain, with the rest obtained from reference TRBV5-6 and TRBJ2-4, is as follows: DAGVTQSPTHLIKTRGQQVTLRCSPKSGHDTVSWYQQALGQGPQFIFQYYEEEERQRGNFPDRFSGHQFPNYSSELNVNALLLGDSALYLCASSLAWDRRIQYFGAGTRLSVL.

This clone appeared a few times. The chain recombines TRBV4-3 with TRBJ2-7, with unresolved D. Germline V gives CDR1 LGHNA, CDR2 YSLEER. V gave up 0 bases and J gave up 1 base, with 10 bases separating them. There are 15 residues in the CDR3. The CDR3 DNA reads as TGCGCCAGCAGCCAAGAAAGAGCGTCATCCTACGAGCAGTACTTC. This gives the protein CASSQERASSYEQYF.

The rearrangement joins TRBV10-1 to TRBJ2-5; tentative D call: TRBD2 (5 bases). The germline V and J ends were trimmed by 2 bases and 2 bases, with 9 bases remaining between them. The germline V gene has CDR1 WNHNN and CDR2 SYGVQD (reference sequence). This CDR3 is 14 amino acids long. In DNA form, the CDR3 reads TGCGCCAGCAGTGAGAGTGGAGGACAAGAGACCCAGTACTTC. It codes for CASSESGGQETQYF.

The chain employs TRBV5-6 and TRBJ1-5, with D perhaps TRBD1 (5 bases). Trimming pared 4 bases from V and 2 bases from J, leaving 10 bases between. The germline CDR1 and CDR2 sequences are SGHDT and YYEEEE. The CDR3 is made up of 14 amino acids. The CDR3 DNA sequence: TGTGCCAGCAGCCCTGGACACGGCAATCAGCCCCAGCATTTT. It translates to CASSPGHGNQPQHF.

In its sample, this clone was seen a few times. The J gene is TRBJ1-1, the V gene TRBV28, with no clear D. The V end was cut by 3 bases, the J end by 4 bases, with 9 bases between. This CDR3 spans 13 amino acids. Per the germline V gene, CDR1 is MDHEN and CDR2 is SYDVKM. The CDR3, as DNA: TGTGCCAGCAGTTTGGGGTTGGGCACTGAAGCTTTCTTT. Translation: CASSLGLGTEAFF.

CDR3 in DNA: TGTGCCAGCAGCTTAGGGCAGCCCCAAGAGACCCAGTACTTC. Its protein is CASSLGQPQETQYF. This rearrangement joins TRBV7-6 to TRBJ2-5; no definite D call. Trimming removed 1 base at V and 1 base at J, with 7 bases between. The CDR3 runs to 14 residues. Germline V CDR1 and CDR2: SGHVS, FNYEAQ. Full variable domain (rest looked up from reference TRBV7-6 and TRBJ2-5): GAGVSQSPRYKVTKRGQDVALRCDPISGHVSLYWYRQALGQGPEFLTYFNYEAQQDKSGLPNDRFSAERPEGSISTLTIQRTEQRDSAMYRCASSLGQPQETQYFGPGTRLLVL.

For the CDR3, the DNA is TGCGCCAGCAGCCAAGATAATGCCGGGCAGTTCTTC. Translating it yields CASSQDNAGQFF. The chain is built from TRBV4-3 and TRBJ2-1; D unresolved. The germline CDR1 and CDR2 sequences are LGHNA and YSLEER. The germline V and J ends were trimmed by 0 bases and 12 bases, with 9 bases remaining between them. This CDR3 region has 12 residues.

This clone was seen only a few times. The V gene is TRBV29-1, the J gene TRBJ1-5; D is uncertain. Germline V gene lookup returns CDR1 SQVTM and CDR2 ANQGSEA. Trimming took 1 base from V and 3 from J, leaving 10 bases between them. The CDR3 covers 14 residues. This chain's CDR3 is CSVEGDDINQPQHF. The CDR3 DNA reads as TGCAGCGTTGAAGGAGATGACATCAATCAGCCCCAGCATTTT.